One and the same sample provided the 32 T cell receptor beta chains below, sequenced in a study of CD8 T cells in Susac syndrome. When the RNA was reverse transcribed, random hexamers were used with an input of roughly 0.5 to 1 ug. MiXCR, applied by TCRdb to the immunoSEQ multiplex PCR reads, yields one record per CDR3 protein. The data show about 150,000 distinct CDR3 sequences, about 95% seen once. The source material was CD8+ T cells from PBMCs. These receptors all stem from a human donor with multiple sclerosis.

This chain links TRBV20-1 with TRBJ1-2; weak D call: TRBD1 (5 bases). The CDR3 extends over 11 amino acids. V dropped 6 bases and J dropped 7 bases, with 12 bases sitting between them. From germline, CDR1 is DFQATT and CDR2 SNEGSKA (reference sequence). CDR3 coding DNA: TGCAGTGCCCCCGCACAGGCTGGCTACACCTTC. It translates to CSAPAQAGYTF.

The V gene is TRBV30, the J gene TRBJ1-1; D ambiguous. The CDR3 has 14 residues. The germline V gene encodes CDR1 GTSNPN and CDR2 SVGIG (reference sequence). V dropped 4 bases and J dropped 0 bases, with 12 bases sitting between them. This CDR3 is CAWNWQNLNTEAFF. CDR3 nucleotides: TGTGCCTGGAATTGGCAGAATTTGAACACTGAAGCTTTCTTT.

The rearrangement joins TRBV20-1 to TRBJ2-5, with 8 positions matching TRBD2. Trimming removed 4 bases from V and 3 bases from J; junction bases left unmatched: 4. CDR3 length: 13 residues. Germline V lookup: CDR1 DFQATT, CDR2 SNEGSKA (reference sequence). CDR3 bases: TGCAGTGCTACCGGGACTAGGGAAGAGACCCAGTACTTC. It codes for CSATGTREETQYF.

This chain links TRBV6-5 with TRBJ1-2; D call uncertain. Germline assignment: CDR1 MNHEY and CDR2 SVGAGI. V was trimmed by 2 bases and J by 2 bases, leaving 6 bases between them. This CDR3 is 13 amino acids long. CDR3 sequence reads: CASSYTPNYGYTF. The CDR3 DNA follows: TGTGCCAGCAGTTACACCCCGAACTATGGCTACACCTTC.

V gene TRBV20-1 combines with J gene TRBJ1-2; D ambiguous. Germline values: CDR1 DFQATT, CDR2 SNEGSKA (reference sequence). The CDR3 runs 13 residues. The ends were cut back, 5 bases at V and 3 bases at J, with 13 bases in the middle. The CDR3 nucleotides read TGCAGTGCTCTAACGGCGGATTACTATGGCTACACCTTC. Translated, it gives CSALTADYYGYTF.

This chain joins TRBV5-6 and TRBJ2-5; 10 nucleotides line up with TRBD2. Germline-derived CDR1 and CDR2 are SGHDT and YYEEEE. The CDR3 is 18 amino acids. J lost 2 bases, V lost 0 bases, and 10 bases had no gene match. CDR3 in DNA: TGTGCCAGCAGCTTGGCCCCAGCGGGGGGGCCGAGGCAAGAGACCCAGTACTTC. It translates to CASSLAPAGGPRQETQYF.

The chain joins TRBV29-1 to TRBJ2-1, with D perhaps TRBD1 (5 bases). Germline assignment: CDR1 SQVTM and CDR2 ANQGSEA. V was trimmed by 7 bases and J by 8 bases, leaving 15 bases between them. The CDR3 is 12 amino acids. In DNA, the CDR3 is TGCAGCGGGATCCAGGGTGTCTATGAGCAGTTCTTC. Translating it yields CSGIQGVYEQFF.

The chain links TRBV13 to TRBJ2-3, with D unresolved. The V gene lost 0 bases and the J gene lost 6 bases, with 13 bases spanning the gap. The CDR3 totals 15 residues. Germline V gives CDR1 PRHDT, CDR2 FYEKMQ (reference sequence). CDR3 nucleotides: TGTGCCAGCAGCTTAGGAGGGCTTTACATCGATACGCAGTATTTT. It codes for CASSLGGLYIDTQYF.

The sample holds one count of this clonotype. The chain carries TRBV3-1 and TRBJ1-2; 9 bases fit TRBD1. V shed 4 bases and J 7 bases; nucleotides not matched to a gene: 10. This CDR3 is built from 15 residues. The V gene's germline CDR1 is LGHDT and CDR2 YNNKEL (reference sequence). This CDR3 reads CASSLGTGIPAGYTF. In DNA form, the CDR3 reads TGTGCCAGCAGCCTTGGGACAGGGATCCCTGCTGGCTACACCTTC.

This chain uses TRBV30 with TRBJ2-7, with 9 bases fitting TRBD1. This CDR3 comprises 13 residues. CDR1 and CDR2 from the germline V gene are GTSNPN and SVGIG (reference sequence). The trim removed 4 bases at V and 2 bases at J, leaving 3 bases unmatched. The CDR3 reads CAWTGDRAYEQYF. Here the CDR3 DNA reads TGTGCCTGGACGGGGGACAGGGCCTACGAGCAGTACTTC.

The J gene is TRBJ1-2, the V gene TRBV29-1; D is undetermined. There are 12 residues in the CDR3. The V gene's germline CDR1 is SQVTM and CDR2 ANQGSEA. Trimming pared 6 bases from V and 3 bases from J, leaving 11 bases between. This CDR3 is CSVPGEDYGYTF. As DNA, the CDR3 is TGCAGCGTCCCCGGAGAGGACTATGGCTACACCTTC.

A single count supports this clonotype. The CDR3 sequence is CASSTLRQGARETQYF. In nucleotides, the CDR3 is TGTGCCAGCAGCACGTTAAGACAGGGGGCGAGGGAGACCCAGTACTTC. V usage is TRBV5-6 and J usage is TRBJ2-5; TRBD1 aligns across 10 bases. There are 16 residues in the CDR3. In germline, CDR1 is SGHDT, CDR2 YYEEEE. The J segment lost 5 bases and the V segment lost 4 bases, leaving 11 bases of the junction unmatched.

This clonotype was seen only once. CDR3 sequence reads: CASMGQGAWEQFF. The CDR3 DNA reads as TGTGCCAGCATGGGACAGGGGGCCTGGGAGCAGTTCTTC. V gene TRBV6-5 combines with J gene TRBJ2-1; 12 bases align to TRBD1. This CDR3 contains 13 residues. The junction had 5 bases not matched to a gene; V was cut back by 7 bases and J by 10 bases. Germline V lookup: CDR1 MNHEY, CDR2 SVGAGI.

This chain uses TRBV5-1 with TRBJ1-5; D ambiguous. V was trimmed by 0 bases and J by 3 bases, leaving 4 bases between them. The germline CDR1 and CDR2 sequences are SGHRS and YFSETQ. This CDR3 spans 13 amino acids. CDR3 nucleotides: TGCGCCAGCAGCTTGGGGAACAATCAGCCCCAGCATTTT. This sequence encodes CASSLGNNQPQHF.

This rearrangement joins TRBV3-1 to TRBJ2-1, with TRBD2 matching 10 bases. Germline V gene sequence: CDR1 LGHDT, CDR2 YNNKEL (reference sequence). The trim removed 5 bases at V and 8 bases at J, leaving 9 bases unmatched. The CDR3 is 15 residues long. In DNA, the CDR3 is TGTGCCAGCAGCTCTAAGCGGGGGGGCCTCTATGAGCAGTTCTTC. Encoded protein: CASSSKRGGLYEQFF.

This chain uses TRBV27 with TRBJ1-1; the match to TRBD1 covers 7 bases. Germline V lookup: CDR1 MNHEY, CDR2 SMNVEV (reference sequence). This CDR3 comprises 13 residues. The junction had 6 bases not matched to a gene; V was cut back by 6 bases and J by 5 bases. CDR3: CASSLTGLTEAFF. DNA for the CDR3: TGTGCCAGCAGCCTGACAGGGTTGACTGAAGCTTTCTTT.

V gene TRBV7-8 combines with J gene TRBJ1-2; TRBD1 aligns across 11 bases. This CDR3 contains 14 residues. Germline V gives CDR1 SGHVS, CDR2 FQNEAQ. Trimming cost V 2 bases and J 6 bases; bases outside gene matches: 2. DNA of the CDR3: TGTGCCAGCAGCTTAAGGGACAGGGGGAATGGCTACACCTTC. It is translated as CASSLRDRGNGYTF.

The V and J genes are TRBV6-6 and TRBJ1-4; D not resolved. This CDR3 comprises 12 residues. Germline CDR1 is MNHNY and CDR2 is SVGAGI (reference sequence). The V end was cut by 3 bases, the J end by 6 bases, with 5 bases between. CDR3 DNA: TGTGCCAGCAGTTATGGGGATGAAAAACTGTTTTTT. Translation gives CASSYGDEKLFF.

The V gene is TRBV9, the J gene TRBJ2-3; D possibly matches TRBD1 or TRBD2 (6 bases each). V lost 2 bases and J lost 2, with 9 bases in between. From germline, CDR1 is SGDLS and CDR2 YYNGEE. CDR3 length: 14 residues. CDR3 region: CASSVSGATDTQYF. The CDR3 region has the DNA TGTGCCAGCAGCGTCTCGGGGGCCACAGATACGCAGTATTTT. Full variable domain (missing parts from reference TRBV9 and TRBJ2-3): DSGVTQTPKHLITATGQRVTLRCSPRSGDLSVYWYQQSLDQGLQFLIQYYNGEERAKGNILERFSAQQFPDLHSELNLSSLELGDSALYFCASSVSGATDTQYFGPGTRLTVL.

DNA for the CDR3: TGTGCCAGCAGCTTGAACACGTACAATGAGCAGTTCTTC. It is translated as CASSLNTYNEQFF. The chain couples TRBV5-6 to TRBJ2-1; D remains ambiguous. CDR3 length: 13 amino acids. V gave up 1 base and J gave up 4 bases, with 6 bases separating them. Germline values: CDR1 SGHDT, CDR2 YYEEEE.

The CDR3 region is CASSMGPKTYNEQFF. The DNA of the CDR3 is TGTGCCAGCAGCATGGGACCGAAGACCTACAATGAGCAGTTCTTC. The chain uses TRBV5-6 and TRBJ2-1, with D possibly called TRBD1 or TRBD2 (5 bases each). V was cut by 4 bases and J by 2 bases, with 13 bases left in between. The CDR3 is 15 amino acids. CDR1 SGHDT and CDR2 YYEEEE come from the germline V gene.

The chain employs TRBV5-6 and TRBJ2-1; 13 bases align to TRBD2. V shed 1 base and J 7 bases; nucleotides not matched to a gene: 8. The CDR3 extends over 17 amino acids. Germline loops: CDR1 SGHDT, CDR2 YYEEEE. CDR3 residues: CASSLTAGTSGVNEQFF. As DNA, the CDR3 is TGTGCCAGCAGCTTGACTGCCGGGACTAGCGGGGTAAATGAGCAGTTCTTC.

The CDR3 is CASSWQGTHSPLHF. The CDR3 nucleotides read TGTGCCAGCAGTTGGCAGGGGACGCATTCACCCCTCCACTTT. V gene TRBV6-5 combines with J gene TRBJ1-6; the D gene is possibly TRBD1 (6 bases). This CDR3 comprises 14 residues. Germline V gene data show CDR1 as MNHEY and CDR2 as SVGAGI. V lost 4 bases and J lost 8, with 12 bases in between.

The chain links TRBV5-1 to TRBJ2-7; 7 bases align to TRBD2. This CDR3 comprises 14 residues. V gave up 1 base and J gave up 2 bases; unmatched junction bases: 3. Per germline, CDR1 SGHRS and CDR2 YFSETQ. In DNA, the CDR3 is TGCGCCAGCAGCTTGAGCGGGGCAGCCTACGAGCAGTACGTC. Amino acids: CASSLSGAAYEQYV.

This chain joins TRBV28 and TRBJ2-1; no firm D call. The CDR3 extends over 13 amino acids. Deletions cut 3 bases from V and 8 bases from J, with 11 bases between. The V gene's germline CDR1 is MDHEN and CDR2 SYDVKM. CDR3 DNA: TGTGCCAGCAGTTTGGGGTCAGCCGATGAGCAGTTCTTC. Its protein product is CASSLGSADEQFF.

The chain employs TRBV6-4 and TRBJ2-6; D call uncertain. Germline V lookup: CDR1 MRHNA, CDR2 SNTAGT. Trimming shortened V by 2 bases and J by 3 bases, and 8 bases separated the two germline ends. CDR3 length equals 15 residues. CDR3 loop: CASSDSAYGANVLTF. In DNA, the CDR3 is TGTGCCAGCAGTGACAGTGCGTATGGGGCCAACGTCCTGACTTTC.

Only one count was recorded for this clonotype. J is TRBJ1-1 and V is TRBV2; D is undetermined. CDR1 is SNHLY and CDR2 is FYNNEI in the germline V gene. The CDR3 length is 12 residues. Trimming cost V 7 bases and J 1 base, with 7 bases left between them. The CDR3 nucleotides are TGTGCCAGCATGCGGGGGAACACTGAAGCTTTCTTT. The encoded protein is CASMRGNTEAFF.

The rearrangement joins TRBV3-1 to TRBJ2-5; D uncertain. From germline, CDR1 is LGHDT and CDR2 YNNKEL (reference sequence). The CDR3 contains 15 residues. V was pared by 4 bases and J by 2 bases, with 14 bases between. This CDR3 reads CASSPGAAEQETQYF. CDR3 bases: TGTGCCAGCAGCCCAGGTGCGGCAGAGCAAGAGACCCAGTACTTC.

The rearrangement uses TRBV29-1 and TRBJ2-1; 9 bases match TRBD1. CDR1 is SQVTM, CDR2 ANQGSEA, per germline. V lost 3 bases, J lost 7 bases, and 7 bases stayed unmatched. The CDR3 has 14 amino acids. CDR3 bases: TGCAGCGTTGACCGGACAGGGGATTCGAATGAGCAGTTCTTC. Its protein is CSVDRTGDSNEQFF.

As DNA, the CDR3 is TGCAGCGTTGAATCGGGGGACAATCAGCCCCAGCATTTT. The encoded protein is CSVESGDNQPQHF. The chain joins TRBV29-1 to TRBJ1-5; TRBD1 is a possible D gene (5 bases). The germline V gene encodes CDR1 SQVTM and CDR2 ANQGSEA. The length of the CDR3 is 13 residues. V was pared by 2 bases and J by 3 bases, with 8 bases between. Full variable domain (rest looked up from reference TRBV29-1 and TRBJ1-5): SAVISQKPSRDICQRGTSLTIQCQVDSQVTMMFWYRQQPGQSLTLIATANQGSEATYESGFVIDKFPISRPNLTFSTLTVSNMSPEDSSIYLCSVESGDNQPQHFGDGTRLSIL.

This clonotype was picked up one time. This sequence joins TRBV19 and TRBJ2-1; D possibly corresponds to TRBD2 (5 bases). Trimming shortened V by 3 bases and J by 9 bases, and 18 bases separated the two germline ends. In germline, CDR1 is LNHDA, CDR2 SQIVND (reference sequence). The CDR3 has 15 amino acids. This CDR3 is CASSMRINDGSEQFF. In DNA form, the CDR3 reads TGTGCCAGTAGTATGAGGATTAACGATGGGAGTGAGCAGTTCTTC. Full variable domain (rest looked up from reference TRBV19 and TRBJ2-1): DGGITQSPKYLFRKEGQNVTLSCEQNLNHDAMYWYRQDPGQGLRLIYYSQIVNDFQKGDIAEGYSVSREKKESFPLTVTSAQKNPTAFYLCASSMRINDGSEQFFGPGTRLTVL.

The CDR3 nucleotides are TGCGCCAGGGCCCTCGGTGAAGCTTTCTTT. Protein: CARALGEAFF. The chain is built from TRBV5-1 and TRBJ1-1; D unresolved. CDR3 size: 10 residues. Germline V lookup: CDR1 SGHRS, CDR2 YFSETQ. V was pared by 8 bases and J by 7 bases, with 9 bases between. Complete variable domain (other parts from reference TRBV5-1 and TRBJ1-1): KAGVTQTPRYLIKTRGQQVTLSCSPISGHRSVSWYQQTPGQGLQFLFEYFSETQRNKGNFPGRFSGRQFSNSRSEMNVSTLELGDSALYLCARALGEAFFGQGTRLTVV.